This T cell receptor beta chain was found in a study of metastatic and nonmetastatic thyroid tumors. The wider study: Repertoire comparisons spanned blood and tumor or nodule tissue from malignant and benign thyroid patients. Findings and limits, study-wide: Reported TCR beta diversity, measured in blood and tumor, was significantly higher for malignant thyroid tumors than for benign nodules.

For this clone: Antigen specificity is unknown.

Not a single patient had been given any form of treatment at any point before undergoing thyroid surgery. With V trimmed by 4 bases and J by 3 bases, 4 bases remained unmatched. The CDR3 consists of 13 residues. Germline V gives CDR1 SGHRS, CDR2 YFSETQ. Original analysis: Building a distant-metastasis classifier for papillary thyroid cancer drew on CDR3 differences across clinicopathological groups. TCRdb re-clonotyped the PCR reads via MiXCR. These V and J calls are TCRdb output, not the study's own analysis. The data show tens of thousands of clones, with roughly 11% seen just once and under 30% held by the top ten.

Sequencing was performed on blood. The TCR originated in a female donor with papillary thyroid cancer or a benign thyroid nodule (not recorded which). Some clones in this sample may be carry-over from other donors' samples. This chain uses TRBV5-1 with TRBJ2-7; TRBD1 aligns across 7 bases. This CDR3 reads CASSRDRNYEQYF. CDR3 DNA: TGCGCCAGCAGCCGGGACAGAAACTACGAGCAGTACTTC.